This TCR beta chain appears in the sequencing data of a study of vaccination and CD4 T cells after COVID-19 (dated by TCRdb to 2022 to 2024). Notes on the research overall: Convalescent patients had a positive SARS-CoV-2 result on nasal swab PCR, and of these patients, fewer than ten had mild disease and one had severe disease. The cultures were stimulated with overlapping spike peptide pools from SARS-CoV-2 and from the common cold coronaviruses HCoV-NL63, HCoV-OC43 and HCoV-229E. Each participant got two doses of either the Pfizer-BioNTech BNT162b2 vaccine (n=8) or the Moderna mRNA-1273 vaccine (n=2). Control cultures received a CEFX viral epitope pool as the positive control, an HIV-1 Nef peptide pool as the negative control, or no peptide. Six males and four females were included in the convalescent cohort, with two Hispanic individuals, seven Caucasians, two Asians and one multiracial person represented. Post-COVID blood samples from convalescent patients were collected a median of about 110 days after diagnosis, with a range of roughly 35 to 180 days. The time from the second vaccine dose to post-vaccine blood sampling had a median of around 72 days and ranged from 14 to 241 days. The spike-specific CD4+ TCR repertoire was compared before and after mRNA vaccination in approximately ten COVID-19 convalescent patients and a handful of infection-naive healthy vaccine recipients. General conclusions and limits of the study: The number of convalescent patients in the study was relatively small, and the study did not examine early timepoints following natural infection. Among convalescent patients, a median around 83% of the SARS-CoV-2-reactive clones seen after vaccination appeared only after vaccination, which suggests priming specific to the vaccine. Of the vaccine-specific clones in convalescent patients, 304 of 307, or nearly all, reacted only to SARS-CoV-2 spike and did not cross-react with common cold coronaviruses. An increase in the median number of SARS-CoV-2-reactive clonotypes from 21 after infection to 38 after vaccination was observed, but the change was not found to be significant.

The method was PCR. DNA from cultured CD4+ T cells was subjected to TCR sequencing with the Oncomine TCR Beta short-read assay at the Johns Hopkins FTIC core. The QIAamp micro DNA kit was used to extract genomic DNA from the cultured CD4+ T cells. Oncomine TCR Beta libraries made from cultured CD4+ T cells were pooled using unique dual indexes and sequenced on an Illumina iSeq 100. In the paper's pipeline: Non-productive sequences were removed, and CDR3s that did not start with C, did not end with F or W, or were shorter than 7 amino acids were discarded. The MANAFEST web application was used to identify antigen-specific clonotypes by comparing peptide-stimulated wells against reference wells and other culture wells. For a clone to be called positive, the clone needed an FDR below 0.05, an odds ratio above 5, and a productive frequency above 0.1% in at least two of three replicate wells. A clonotype counted as cross-reactive if it showed significant expansion both in the SARS-CoV-2 spike wells and in at least one common cold coronavirus spike condition. CDR3 homology was assessed with Levenshtein distances (stringdist) and unrooted phylogenetic trees (ape) in R version 3.6.1. TCRdb took the public reads, trimmed them with fastp at Q25, ran MiXCR for clone calling and kept in-frame beta chains. Records with the same CDR3 protein are collapsed into one entry carrying the most frequent genes and DNA. Clone size and V and J calls follow TCRdb, not the original study. For this sample the table gives about 15,000 distinct CDR3 sequences, of which 55% to 65% were detected only once. The ten largest clonotypes hold 4% to 6.5% of the sample.

Sample treatment or condition, as interpreted from the label and publication: roughly nine-day PBMC culture with coronavirus spike peptide pools or control peptides (ViraFEST assay). The ViraFEST assay, used in the study, expanded antigen-specific T cells with peptide pools and then identified the expanded clonotypes through TCR sequencing. Positive SARS-CoV-2 PCR tests in the convalescent patients dated from March to December 2020, before Alpha, Beta and Delta variants emerged in the United States. Each well held approximately 2 million PBMCs cultured in IMDM containing about 5% human AB serum and approximately 9.8 IU/ml IL-2, with 10 ug/ml peptide pools added. Half of the culture medium was replaced with fresh IL-2-containing medium on days 3 and 7. CD4+ T cells were isolated after roughly nine days of culture through negative selection using the EasySep CD4+ T cell isolation kit. Ficoll-Paque Plus gradient centrifugation was used to isolate PBMCs from whole blood, and the isolated PBMCs were then either used fresh or cryopreserved at -140C. Triplicate wells were generally used for each culture condition.

Trimming removed 7 bases from V and 0 bases from J, leaving 13 bases between the germline ends. For CDR1 and CDR2, the germline V gene lists SNHLY and FYNNEI. The CDR3, from cysteine to phenylalanine, totals 15 residues. CDR3 DNA only is kept here, 45 bases in frame from base 1. Comment on this clonotype: What this receptor recognizes is not known. It has no much larger one-base neighbor in the sample; base qualities were not kept.

This specimen was CD4+ T cells from blood, cultured in vitro, taken after SARS-CoV-2 vaccination. This receptor was taken from a human donor who had recovered from COVID-19. This receptor chain uses TRBV2 and TRBJ1-3; a tentative D match to TRBD1 spans 6 bases. The sequence in DNA is TGTGCCAGCATTCCCGACAGGCGCTCTGGAAACACCATATATTTT. Its coded protein is CASIPDRRSGNTIYF.